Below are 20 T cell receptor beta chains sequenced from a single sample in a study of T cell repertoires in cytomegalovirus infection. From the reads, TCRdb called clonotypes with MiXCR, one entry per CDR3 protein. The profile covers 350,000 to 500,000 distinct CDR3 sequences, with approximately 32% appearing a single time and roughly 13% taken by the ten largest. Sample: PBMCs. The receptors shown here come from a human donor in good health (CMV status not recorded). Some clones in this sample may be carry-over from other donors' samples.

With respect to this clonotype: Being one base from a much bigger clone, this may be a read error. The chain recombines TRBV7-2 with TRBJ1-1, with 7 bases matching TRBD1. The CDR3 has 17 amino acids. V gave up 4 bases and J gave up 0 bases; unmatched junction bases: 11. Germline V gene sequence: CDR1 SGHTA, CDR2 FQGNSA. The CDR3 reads CASSSGGRGQMNTEAFF. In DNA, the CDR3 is TGTGCCAGCAGCTCAGGGGGACGAGGCCAAATGAACACTGAAGCTTTCTTT.

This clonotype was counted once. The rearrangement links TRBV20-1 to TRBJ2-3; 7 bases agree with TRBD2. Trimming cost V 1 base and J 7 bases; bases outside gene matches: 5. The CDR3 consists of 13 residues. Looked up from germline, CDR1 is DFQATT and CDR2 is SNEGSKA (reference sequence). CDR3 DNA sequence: TGCAGTGCTAGAGTCGACGGGGGGTATACGCAGTATTTT. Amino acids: CSARVDGGYTQYF.

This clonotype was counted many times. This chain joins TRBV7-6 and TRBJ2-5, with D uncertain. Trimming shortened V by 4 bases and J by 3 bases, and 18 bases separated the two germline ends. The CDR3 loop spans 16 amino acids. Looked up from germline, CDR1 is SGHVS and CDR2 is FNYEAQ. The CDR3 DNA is TGTGCCAGCAGCTCCAAGGTCCGATTCTTTGAAGAGACCCAGTACTTC. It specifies CASSSKVRFFEETQYF.

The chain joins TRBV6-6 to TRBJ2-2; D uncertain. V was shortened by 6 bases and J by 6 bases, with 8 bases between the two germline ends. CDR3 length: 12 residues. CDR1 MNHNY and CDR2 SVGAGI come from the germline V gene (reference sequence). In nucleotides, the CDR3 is TGTGCCAGCAGCTCCCGACCCGGGGAGCTGTTTTTT. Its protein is CASSSRPGELFF.

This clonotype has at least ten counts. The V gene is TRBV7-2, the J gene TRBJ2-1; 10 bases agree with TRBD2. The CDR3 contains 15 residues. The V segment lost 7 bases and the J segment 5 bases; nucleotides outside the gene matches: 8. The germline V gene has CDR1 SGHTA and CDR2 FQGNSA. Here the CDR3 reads CASTELAGANNEQFF. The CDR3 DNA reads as TGTGCCAGCACCGAGCTAGCGGGGGCCAACAATGAGCAGTTCTTC.

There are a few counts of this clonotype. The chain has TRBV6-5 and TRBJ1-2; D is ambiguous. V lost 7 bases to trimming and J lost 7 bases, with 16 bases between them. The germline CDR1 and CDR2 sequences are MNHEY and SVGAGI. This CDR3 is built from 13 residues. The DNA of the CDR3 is TGTGCCAGCACTCAATCCCACGTGGTTGGCTACACCTTC. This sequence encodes CASTQSHVVGYTF.

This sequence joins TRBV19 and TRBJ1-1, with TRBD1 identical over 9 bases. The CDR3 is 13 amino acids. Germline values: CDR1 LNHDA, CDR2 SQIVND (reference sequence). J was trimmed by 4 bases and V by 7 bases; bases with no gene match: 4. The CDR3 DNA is TGTGCCAGTACGGGACAGGGTCGCACTGAAGCTTTCTTT. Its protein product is CASTGQGRTEAFF. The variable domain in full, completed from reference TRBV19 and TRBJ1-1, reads DGGITQSPKYLFRKEGQNVTLSCEQNLNHDAMYWYRQDPGQGLRLIYYSQIVNDFQKGDIAEGYSVSREKKESFPLTVTSAQKNPTAFYLCASTGQGRTEAFFGQGTRLTVV.

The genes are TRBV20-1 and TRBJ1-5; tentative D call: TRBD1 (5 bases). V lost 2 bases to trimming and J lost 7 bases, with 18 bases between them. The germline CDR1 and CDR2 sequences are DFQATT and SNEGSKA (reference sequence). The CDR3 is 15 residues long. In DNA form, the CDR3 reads TGCAGTGCTAGATCGGCGGGGGAGGCGGCCCAGCCCCAGCATTTT. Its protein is CSARSAGEAAQPQHF.

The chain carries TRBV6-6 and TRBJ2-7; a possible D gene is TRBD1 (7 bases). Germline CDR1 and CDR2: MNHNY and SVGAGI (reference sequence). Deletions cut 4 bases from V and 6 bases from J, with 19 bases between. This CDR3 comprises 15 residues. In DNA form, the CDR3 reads TGTGCCAGCAGTTTACTTGGAGGGGGCAGAGGCGAGCAGTACTTC. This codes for CASSLLGGGRGEQYF.

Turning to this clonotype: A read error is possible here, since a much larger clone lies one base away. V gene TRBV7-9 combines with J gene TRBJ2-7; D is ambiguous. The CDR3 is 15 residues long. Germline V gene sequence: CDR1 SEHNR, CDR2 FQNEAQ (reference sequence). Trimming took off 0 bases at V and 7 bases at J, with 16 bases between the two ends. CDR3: CASSLAKQVSEEQYF. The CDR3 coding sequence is TGTGCCAGCAGCTTAGCGAAGCAGGTGAGCGAAGAGCAGTACTTC.

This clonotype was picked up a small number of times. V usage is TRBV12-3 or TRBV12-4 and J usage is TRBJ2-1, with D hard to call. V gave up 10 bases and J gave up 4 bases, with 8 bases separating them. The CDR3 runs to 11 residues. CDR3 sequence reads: CATTPYNEQFF. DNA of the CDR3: TGTGCCACCACCCCATACAATGAGCAGTTCTTC.

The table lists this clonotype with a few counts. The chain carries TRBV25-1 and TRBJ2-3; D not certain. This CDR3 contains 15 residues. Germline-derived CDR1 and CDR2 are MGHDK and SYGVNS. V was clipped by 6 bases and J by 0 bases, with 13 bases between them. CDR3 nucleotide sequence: TGTGCCAGCAGCCAAAGCCCAGGAAGCACAGATACGCAGTATTTT. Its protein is CASSQSPGSTDTQYF. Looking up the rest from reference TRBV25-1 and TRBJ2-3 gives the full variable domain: EADIYQTPRYLVIGTGKKITLECSQTMGHDKMYWYQQDPGMELHLIHYSYGVNSTEKGDLSSESTVSRIRTEHFPLTLESARPSHTSQYLCASSQSPGSTDTQYFGPGTRLTVL.

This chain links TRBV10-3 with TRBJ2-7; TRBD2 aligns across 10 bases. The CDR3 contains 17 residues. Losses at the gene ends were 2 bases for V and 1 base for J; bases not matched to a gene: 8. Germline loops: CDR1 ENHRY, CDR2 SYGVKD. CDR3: CAISEEYSGGTSYEQYF. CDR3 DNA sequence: TGTGCCATCAGTGAGGAGTATAGCGGGGGGACGTCCTACGAGCAGTACTTC.

This CDR3 reads CASKGLAGGLSSYNEQFF. DNA for the CDR3: TGTGCCAGTAAGGGACTAGCGGGGGGTCTTAGCTCCTACAATGAGCAGTTCTTC. The chain employs TRBV19 and TRBJ2-1, with TRBD2 matching 15 bases. This CDR3 has 18 amino acids. Germline assignment: CDR1 LNHDA and CDR2 SQIVND (reference sequence). V lost 7 bases and J lost 0; bases outside the gene matches: 7.

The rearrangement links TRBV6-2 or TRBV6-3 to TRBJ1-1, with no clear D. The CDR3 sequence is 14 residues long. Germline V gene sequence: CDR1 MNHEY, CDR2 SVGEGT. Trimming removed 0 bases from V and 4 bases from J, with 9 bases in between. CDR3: CASSYSALGTEAFF. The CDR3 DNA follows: TGTGCCAGCAGTTACTCAGCTTTGGGCACTGAAGCTTTCTTT.

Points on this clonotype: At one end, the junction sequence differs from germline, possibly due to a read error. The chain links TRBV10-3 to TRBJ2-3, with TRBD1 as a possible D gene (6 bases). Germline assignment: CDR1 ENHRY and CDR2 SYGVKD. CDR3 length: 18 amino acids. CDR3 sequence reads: CAISESKGTPYSTETQYF. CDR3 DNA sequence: TGTGCCATCAGTGAGTCGAAGGGGACACCTTATAGCACAGAGACGCAGTATTTT.

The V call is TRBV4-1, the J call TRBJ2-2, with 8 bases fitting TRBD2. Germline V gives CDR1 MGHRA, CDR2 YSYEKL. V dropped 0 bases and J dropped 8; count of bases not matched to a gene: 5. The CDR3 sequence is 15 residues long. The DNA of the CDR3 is TGCGCCAGCAGCCAAGACGAGCGGGGGACAGGGGAGCTGTTTTTT. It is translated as CASSQDERGTGELFF.

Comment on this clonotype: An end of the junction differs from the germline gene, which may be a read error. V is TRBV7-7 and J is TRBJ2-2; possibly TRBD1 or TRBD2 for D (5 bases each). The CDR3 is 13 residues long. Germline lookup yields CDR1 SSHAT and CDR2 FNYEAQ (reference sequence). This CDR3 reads CASSQQEAGELFF. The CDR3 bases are TGTGCTAGCAGCCAACAGGAGGCCGGGGAGCTGTTTTTT. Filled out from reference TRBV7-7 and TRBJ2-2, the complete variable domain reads GAGVSQSPRYKVTKRGQDVTLRCDPISSHATLYWYQQALGQGPEFLTYFNYEAQPDKSGLPSDRFSAERPEGSISTLTIQRTEQRDSAMYRCASSQQEAGELFFGEGSRLTVL.

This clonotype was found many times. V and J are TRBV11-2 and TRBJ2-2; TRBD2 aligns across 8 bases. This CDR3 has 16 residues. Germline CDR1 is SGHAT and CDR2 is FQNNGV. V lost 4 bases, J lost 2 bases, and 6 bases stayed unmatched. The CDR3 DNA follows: TGTGCCAGCAGCTCATGGACTAGCATTAACACCGGGGAGCTGTTTTTT. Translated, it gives CASSSWTSINTGELFF.

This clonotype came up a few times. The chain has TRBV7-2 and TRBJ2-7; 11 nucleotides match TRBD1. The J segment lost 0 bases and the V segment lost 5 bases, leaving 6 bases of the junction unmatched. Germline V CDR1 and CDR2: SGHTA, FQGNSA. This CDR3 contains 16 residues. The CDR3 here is CASSRRTGGPSYEQYF. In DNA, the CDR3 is TGTGCCAGCAGCCGGCGGACAGGGGGCCCCTCCTACGAGCAGTACTTC.